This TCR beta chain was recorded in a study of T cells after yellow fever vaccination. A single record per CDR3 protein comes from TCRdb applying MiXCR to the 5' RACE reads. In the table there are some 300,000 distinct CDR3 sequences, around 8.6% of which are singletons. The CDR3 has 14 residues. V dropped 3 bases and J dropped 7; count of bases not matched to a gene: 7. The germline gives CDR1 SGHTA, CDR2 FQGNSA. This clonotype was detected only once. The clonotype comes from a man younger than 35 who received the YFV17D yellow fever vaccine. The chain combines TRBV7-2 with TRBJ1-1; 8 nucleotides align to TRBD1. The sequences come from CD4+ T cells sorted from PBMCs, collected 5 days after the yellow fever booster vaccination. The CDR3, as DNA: TGTGCCAGCAGCTTTGCTCGGGGGACAGGTGAAGCTTTCTTT. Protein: CASSFARGTGEAFF.